These 15 T cell receptor beta chains were all obtained from the same sample, sequenced in a study of cytomegalovirus exposure and HLA in healthy donors (dated by TCRdb to about 2017). Libraries came from the immunoSEQ multiplex PCR assay. The multiplex PCR relied on a mix of 60 forward primers for TCR Vbeta segments and 13 reverse primers for TCR Jbeta segments. TCRdb retrieved this table from immuneACCESS and kept in-frame rearrangements only. Not all clones are present; in checked studies, unresolved V genes account for under half, and no reason is known for the remainder. This sample comprises fewer than 120,000 clones, about 80% of them detected only once. Around an eighth of the sample is held by the ten biggest clonotypes. The sequenced sample was PBMCs. Receptor source: a man aged 25-45 years in good health and CMV-seropositive.

The genes are TRBV6-6 and TRBJ1-2; D remains ambiguous. This CDR3 comprises 13 residues. The V gene lost 0 bases and the J gene lost 4 bases, with 6 bases spanning the gap. Per germline, CDR1 MNHNY and CDR2 SVGAGI (reference sequence). In nucleotides, the CDR3 is TGTGCCAGCAGTTACTCCCCGGGCTATGGCTACACCTTC. As protein: CASSYSPGYGYTF.

The CDR3 nucleotides are TGTGCCAGCAGCGGGACTAGTCGGAATGAGCAGTTCTTC. The encoded protein is CASSGTSRNEQFF. The V call is TRBV9, the J call TRBJ2-1; 7 positions match TRBD2. J was trimmed by 7 bases and V by 3 bases; bases with no gene match: 4. Germline V gene sequence: CDR1 SGDLS, CDR2 YYNGEE. This CDR3 is 13 amino acids long.

The chain recombines TRBV15 with TRBJ2-5; TRBD2 might be the D (6 bases). Between the trimmed V and J ends, which lost 0 bases and 4 bases, there was a span of 18 bases. This CDR3 comprises 17 residues. The germline CDR1 and CDR2 sequences are LNHNV and YYDKDF (reference sequence). Here the CDR3 reads CATSRDLGLLDRETQYF. The CDR3 nucleotides read TGTGCCACCAGCAGAGATTTGGGACTCTTGGATCGAGAGACCCAGTACTTC.

This clone was seen just once. J is TRBJ1-5 and V is TRBV2; D perhaps matches TRBD1 (6 bases). The CDR3 runs 16 residues. V lost 3 bases to trimming and J lost 0 bases, with 12 bases between them. The germline V gene encodes CDR1 SNHLY and CDR2 FYNNEI. The CDR3 reads CASSELQGHSNQPQHF. The DNA of the CDR3 is TGTGCCAGCAGTGAGCTTCAGGGGCATAGCAATCAGCCCCAGCATTTT.

The chain combines TRBV25-1 with TRBJ1-1; D call uncertain. V lost 2 bases and J 11 bases, leaving 6 bases between the germline ends. Germline V gene sequence: CDR1 MGHDK, CDR2 SYGVNS. The CDR3 length is 10 residues. CDR3 amino acids: CASSEGEAFF. For the CDR3, the DNA is TGTGCCAGCAGTGAAGGAGAGGCTTTCTTT. Full variable domain (remainder filled in from reference TRBV25-1 and TRBJ1-1): EADIYQTPRYLVIGTGKKITLECSQTMGHDKMYWYQQDPGMELHLIHYSYGVNSTEKGDLSSESTVSRIRTEHFPLTLESARPSHTSQYLCASSEGEAFFGQGTRLTVV.

The chain joins TRBV10-3 to TRBJ1-1, with D tentatively TRBD1 (5 bases). V was clipped by 2 bases and J by 2 bases, with 12 bases between them. The CDR3 consists of 15 residues. Germline-derived CDR1 and CDR2 are ENHRY and SYGVKD. The CDR3 reads CAISEAGGLNTEAFF. The CDR3 region has the DNA TGTGCCATCAGTGAGGCGGGGGGACTAAACACTGAAGCTTTCTTT.

CDR3 bases: TGTGCCACCAAGGGGGTCCGGGACAGGGGCCAAGGCTACACCTTC. Translating it yields CATKGVRDRGQGYTF. The V gene is TRBV21-1, the J gene TRBJ1-2; TRBD1 was called by the table and not checked on the DNA. TRBV21-1 is marked as a pseudogene. This CDR3 has 15 amino acids.

The chain combines TRBV5-1 with TRBJ2-5; D possibly corresponds to TRBD1 (5 bases). Matching the DNA end better, TRBJ2-7 makes the J call doubtful. The length of the CDR3 is 13 residues. CDR1 is SGHRS and CDR2 is YFSETQ in the germline V gene. This CDR3 reads CASSPTGGYEQYF. The CDR3 nucleotides are TGCGCCAGCAGCCCTACAGGTGGCTACGAGCAGTACTTC.

The genes are TRBV6-6 and TRBJ2-2, with a possible D match to TRBD1 (6 bases). The CDR3 runs 14 residues. CDR1 is MNHNY, CDR2 SVGAGI, per germline (reference sequence). V was shortened by 1 base and J by 4 bases, with 7 bases between the two germline ends. The CDR3 DNA reads as TGTGCCAGCAGTTACTGGACAGCCACCGGGGAGCTGTTTTTT. This codes for CASSYWTATGELFF.

About this clone itself: The sample holds other DNA sequences that translate to the same CDR3. V gene TRBV29-1 combines with J gene TRBJ1-5; 7 nucleotides line up with TRBD1. The V gene's germline CDR1 is SQVTM and CDR2 ANQGSEA. The CDR3 is 12 amino acids. J gave up 2 bases and V 6 bases, and 1 base lay outside the gene matches. The CDR3 coding sequence is TGCAGCGTAGGACAGGGCAATCAGCCCCAGCATTTT. Protein sequence: CSVGQGNQPQHF.

The chain links TRBV6-6 to TRBJ1-3; D may be TRBD1 (5 bases). This CDR3 is 13 amino acids long. Germline-derived CDR1 and CDR2 are MNHNY and SVGAGI (reference sequence). The V gene lost 4 bases and the J gene lost 6 bases, with 10 bases spanning the gap. Here the CDR3 DNA reads TGTGCCAGCAGTTGGGGCAGAGAAAACACCATATATTTT. Translation gives CASSWGRENTIYF.

In its sample, this clone was seen a few times. This rearrangement joins TRBV15 to TRBJ1-1; 9 nucleotides line up with TRBD1. V shed 0 bases and J 6 bases; nucleotides not matched to a gene: 5. The CDR3 consists of 15 residues. Germline loops: CDR1 LNHNV, CDR2 YYDKDF (reference sequence). The chain's CDR3 is CATSRDRDRESEAFF. The CDR3 bases are TGTGCCACCAGCAGAGACCGGGACAGGGAGTCTGAAGCTTTCTTT.

There are a few counts of this clone. The CDR3: CASREQGSNSPLHF. In nucleotides, the CDR3 is TGTGCCAGCAGAGAGCAGGGAAGCAATTCACCCCTCCACTTT. The V gene is TRBV7-2, the J gene TRBJ1-6, with a possible D match to TRBD1 (5 bases). The CDR3 is 14 residues long. Germline CDR1 reads SGHTA; CDR2 reads FQGNSA. Trimming stripped 6 bases from V and 7 bases from J, with 13 bases between.

The genes are TRBV2 and TRBJ1-5; no definite D call. CDR1 and CDR2 (germline): SNHLY, FYNNEI. CDR3 length: 17 residues. V lost 6 bases and J lost 3, with 21 bases in between. CDR3 region: CASSKSGGSVINQPQHF. CDR3 nucleotides: TGTGCCAGCAGCAAGTCGGGCGGGTCCGTCATCAATCAGCCCCAGCATTTT.

This sequence joins TRBV5-6 and TRBJ1-2; 7 positions agree with TRBD1. Trimming took 3 bases from V and 4 from J; bases not matched to a gene: 6. The germline CDR1 and CDR2 sequences are SGHDT and YYEEEE. CDR3 length equals 14 residues. In DNA, the CDR3 is TGTGCCAGCAGCTCTGGACAGGCCCGCTATGGCTACACCTTC. Its protein product is CASSSGQARYGYTF.